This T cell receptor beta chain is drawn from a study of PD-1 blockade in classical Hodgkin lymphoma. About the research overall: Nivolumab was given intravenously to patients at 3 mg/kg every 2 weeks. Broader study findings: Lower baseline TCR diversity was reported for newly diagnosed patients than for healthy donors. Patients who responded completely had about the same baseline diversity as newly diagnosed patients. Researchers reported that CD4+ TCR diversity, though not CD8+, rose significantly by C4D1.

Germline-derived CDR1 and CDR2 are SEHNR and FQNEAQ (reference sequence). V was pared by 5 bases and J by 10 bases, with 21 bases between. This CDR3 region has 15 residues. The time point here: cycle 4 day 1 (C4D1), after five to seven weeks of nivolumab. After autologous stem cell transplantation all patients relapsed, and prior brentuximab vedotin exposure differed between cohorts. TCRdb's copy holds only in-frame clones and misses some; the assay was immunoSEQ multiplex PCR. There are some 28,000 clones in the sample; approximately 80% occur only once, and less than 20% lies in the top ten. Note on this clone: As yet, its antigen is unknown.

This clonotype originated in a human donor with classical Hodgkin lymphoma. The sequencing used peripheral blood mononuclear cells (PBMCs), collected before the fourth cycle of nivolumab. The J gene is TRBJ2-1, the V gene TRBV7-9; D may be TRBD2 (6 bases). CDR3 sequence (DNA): TGTGCCAGCAGCCCCACGGGGACTGGGGCCATCGAGCAGTTCTTC. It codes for CASSPTGTGAIEQFF.